This T cell receptor (beta chain) stems from a study of neurological immune-mediated disorders. This clonotype came up many times. Its target is not known. A 10-nucleotide random UMI tagged transcripts in template-switch 5'RACE cDNA synthesis. In TCRdb, the 5' RACE reads were re-called with MiXCR into one record per CDR3 protein. Seen here are tens of thousands of distinct CDR3 sequences, 10% observed once, and the top ten hold 1.8%. The germline gives CDR1 MNHEY, CDR2 SVGAGI. Trimming cost V 6 bases and J 0 bases, with 12 bases left between them. The CDR3 contains 15 residues. Volunteers from a blood bank in Maryland, USA, constituted the healthy controls. Regarding the study as a whole: TCR clonal expansion peaked in HTLV-1-associated myelopathy patients and was lowest in multiple sclerosis patients. Because no CDR3 amino acid sequences were shared across subjects by expanded clones, private repertoires were suggested in all groups.

The receptor's source is a man in his forties in good health. The chain uses TRBV6-5 and TRBJ1-3, with D unclear. The sequenced material came from PBMCs. CDR3 sequence: CASRLGPSSGNTIYF. CDR3 bases: TGTGCCAGCAGACTAGGGCCAAGCTCTGGAAACACCATATATTTT.